Following are 8 T cell receptor beta chains from one sample sequenced in a study of blood T cell repertoires in COVID-19. Data came from immunoSEQ multiplex PCR; TCRdb stores just in-frame clones and leaves some out. The top ten hold approximately 2.5% of the sample, which has some 80,000 clones, 75% to 90% seen once. The material sequenced was peripheral blood. These receptors were taken from a human donor in a cohort sampled during active COVID-19.

The J gene is TRBJ1-2, the V gene TRBV4-1; no reliable D call. This CDR3 spans 15 amino acids. Trimming removed 7 bases from V and 5 bases from J, with 20 bases in between. Germline V gives CDR1 MGHRA, CDR2 YSYEKL. CDR3 loop: CASKMYSSTSYGYTF. In DNA, the CDR3 is TGCGCCAGCAAAATGTACAGCTCTACTTCGTATGGCTACACCTTC.

The CDR3 coding sequence is TGTGCCAGCAGCCAAGGCACTAGCGGGAGAAGGGGGCAAGAGACCCAGTACTTC. Amino acids: CASSQGTSGRRGQETQYF. The chain couples TRBV3-1 (or the pseudogene TRBV3-2) to TRBJ2-5; 11 nucleotides match TRBD2. J gave up 2 bases and V 1 base, and 9 bases lay outside the gene matches. Germline CDR1 and CDR2: LGHDT and YNNKEL (reference sequence). The CDR3 totals 18 residues.

This clone occurred once. This chain connects TRBV18 to TRBJ1-3; D is unresolved. The CDR3 has 16 amino acids. The germline V gene encodes CDR1 KGHSH and CDR2 LQKENI. V lost 2 bases and J lost 0, with 11 bases in between. The CDR3 nucleotides read TGTGCCAGCTCACCAAACAGTCAAACCTCTGGAAACACCATATATTTT. Translated, it gives CASSPNSQTSGNTIYF.

This chain uses TRBV2 with TRBJ1-5, with TRBD1 matching over 9 bases. This CDR3 spans 14 amino acids. Trimming cost V 10 bases and J 6 bases; bases outside gene matches: 10. The germline V gene has CDR1 SNHLY and CDR2 FYNNEI. CDR3 in amino acids: CAKGTGRVVQPQHF. In DNA, the CDR3 is TGTGCCAAGGGGACAGGGCGGGTTGTTCAGCCCCAGCATTTT. Full variable domain (rest looked up from reference TRBV2 and TRBJ1-5): EPEVTQTPSHQVTQMGQEVILRCVPISNHLYFYWYRQILGQKVEFLVSFYNNEISEKSEIFDDQFSVERPDGSNFTLKIRSTKLEDSAMYFCAKGTGRVVQPQHFGDGTRLSIL.

The chain has TRBV29-1 and TRBJ2-1; TRBD2 matches at 10 bases. The length of the CDR3 is 16 residues. The germline CDR1 and CDR2 sequences are SQVTM and ANQGSEA. Trimming cost V 6 bases and J 3 bases; bases outside gene matches: 11. The CDR3 DNA reads TGCAGCGTCTCCGCCGGTGCTAGCGGGAGCTACAATGAGCAGTTCTTC. Translated: CSVSAGASGSYNEQFF.

The V gene is TRBV7-2, the J gene TRBJ1-2; 8 positions match TRBD1. CDR3 size: 15 residues. Germline assignment: CDR1 SGHTA and CDR2 FQGNSA. V was clipped by 4 bases and J by 3 bases; unmatched bases: 7. The CDR3 protein is CASSSRTGSDYGYTF. CDR3 DNA sequence: TGTGCCAGCAGCTCGCGGACAGGGTCGGACTATGGCTACACCTTC.

The rearrangement joins TRBV4-3 to TRBJ2-7; D possibly matches TRBD1 or TRBD2 (6 bases each). Germline loops: CDR1 LGHNA, CDR2 YSLEER. The CDR3 covers 14 residues. Trimming left V 4 bases short and J 2 bases short, with 12 bases between. The CDR3 here is CASSLEGGAYEQYF. DNA of the CDR3: TGCGCCAGCAGCCTAGAGGGGGGAGCCTACGAGCAGTACTTC.

V gene TRBV15 combines with J gene TRBJ2-1; TRBD1 is a possible D gene (6 bases). The V and J ends lost 0 bases and 3 bases respectively, with 9 bases between them. This CDR3 region has 15 residues. The germline V gene encodes CDR1 LNHNV and CDR2 YYDKDF (reference sequence). The CDR3 DNA reads as TGTGCCACCAGCAGAGATTGGACAGTCTACAATGAGCAGTTCTTC. Protein product: CATSRDWTVYNEQFF.